This TCR beta chain was observed in a study of CD8 T cells in ankylosing spondylitis. Study-level results: Within matched ankylosing spondylitis synovial fluid, disease-linked clones were reportedly significantly enriched. Disease-linked clones bore a CD8+ phenotype, appearing relatively rarely in peripheral blood. Made up of under ten highly homologous variants, a TCR beta motif appeared characteristic of ankylosing spondylitis blood.

To note about this clonotype: Its specificity is not known.

Generation of TCR beta libraries employed quantitative 5'-RACE incorporating molecular barcodes. TCRdb re-derived calls from the 5' RACE reads in MiXCR, one entry per CDR3 protein. The data hold some 340,000 distinct CDR3 sequences, with over 12% observed a single time. This sequence was found in a male donor with ankylosing spondylitis or in good health (not recorded which). The sequenced sample consisted of blood, either unsorted or a sorted T cell fraction (not recorded which).

CDR3 sequence: CAWSPARTLRRGWDTIYF. The CDR3 DNA reads as TGTGCCTGGAGTCCGGCTCGGACACTAAGACGTGGCTGGGACACCATATATTTT. The chain joins TRBV30 to TRBJ1-3, with D possibly matching TRBD1 (5 bases). Germline CDR1 is GTSNPN and CDR2 is SVGIG (reference sequence). V shed 2 bases and J shed 8 bases, with 28 bases lying between them. CDR3 length equals 18 residues.